The T cell receptor beta chain described here comes from a study of blood T cell repertoires in COVID-19 (dated by TCRdb to about 2020). Concerning the study at large: Samples covering the acute and convalescent phases of COVID-19 were provided by collaborators in the United States, Italy and Spain. The prospective study material was composed of cDNA or gDNA derived from T cells, B-cell-depleted T cells, or PBMCs. Subjects who had been exposed to COVID-19, were actively infected with it, or had recovered from it provided the deeply sampled blood TCRbeta repertoires that made up the dataset. The repertoires were released in a freely available public database intended as a resource for research on the immune response to SARS-CoV-2. The samples were drawn from the first 160 participants of the ongoing ImmuneRACE study and from under 1,500 subjects provided by 6 global collaborators. Sample metadata almost always included a de-identified subject ID, COVID-19 status, age in years and sex. HLA class I and class II types, where available, came from metadata supplied by the sample provider rather than from assay-based typing.

The immunoSEQ Assay, a bias-controlled multiplex PCR, was used to amplify TCRbeta CDR3 regions from genomic DNA. In the paper's pipeline: Nucleated cell counts per sample were estimated from amplification of reference gene primers within the assay. To quantify the absolute abundance of each unique TCRbeta CDR3 rearrangement, sequence reads were collapsed and filtered. Productive Simpson clonality was computed per sample as the square root of Simpson's diversity index over productive rearrangements. The table was pulled from immuneACCESS by TCRdb, which kept in-frame rearrangements only. Such tables lose some clones; where checked, under half of the loss comes from unresolved V genes, and the rest has no known cause. V and J calls and clone size follow that table, whereas D and trimming were derived from the DNA. This sample is represented by 250,000 to 350,000 clones; around four fifths of them were singletons. Together, the top ten hold around 3.7% of the sample.

The collaborating institutions used their own protocols to collect whole blood in K2EDTA tubes. For TCRbeta analysis, collaborators shipped samples in one of three forms: frozen whole blood, isolated PBMCs, or DNA extracted from either of those sample types. Comment on this clone: It has no known antigen specificity. No base quality information exists; no much larger clone differs at one position.

The research as a whole found: The quantity of clinical and demographic metadata differed by source and by participant and was supplied without curation.

The germline V gene (reference sequence) supplies CDR1 SGHNT and CDR2 YYREEE. From its cysteine to its phenylalanine, the CDR3 spans 16 amino acids. Solely the CDR3 DNA is kept, with 48 bases framed from the first base. From V the trimming removes 2 bases and from J it removes 2 bases, while the gene matches leave 7 bases of the junction unaccounted for. Input material: peripheral blood. The sequence came from a woman in her forties or fifties with active or convalescent COVID-19. The chain joins TRBV5-4 to TRBJ2-5; 9 bases in the junction line up with TRBD2. CDR3 region: CASSLGLARQQETQYF. The DNA sequence is as follows: TGTGCCAGCAGCTTAGGACTAGCGCGTCAACAAGAGACCCAGTACTTC.